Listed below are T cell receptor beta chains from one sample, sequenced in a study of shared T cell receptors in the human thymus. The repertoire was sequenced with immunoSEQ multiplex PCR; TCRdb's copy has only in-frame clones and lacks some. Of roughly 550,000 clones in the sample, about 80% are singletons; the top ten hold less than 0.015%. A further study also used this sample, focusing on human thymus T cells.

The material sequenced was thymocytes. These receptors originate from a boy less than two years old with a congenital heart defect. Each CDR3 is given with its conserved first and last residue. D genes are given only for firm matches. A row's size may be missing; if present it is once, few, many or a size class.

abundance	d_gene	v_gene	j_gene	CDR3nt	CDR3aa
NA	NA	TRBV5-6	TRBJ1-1	TGTGCCAGCAGCCCGAAGCGGGGGGTGGGGAACACTGAAGCTTTCTTT	CASSPKRGVGNTEAFF
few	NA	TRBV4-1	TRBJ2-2	TGCGCCAGCAGCCAACGGGGCGGACTAATCACTTCCGGGGAGCTGTTTTTT	CASSQRGGLITSGELFF
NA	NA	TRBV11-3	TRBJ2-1	TGTGCCAGCAGCGCTAGAGCCCAGGGTCCCAATGAGCAGTTCTTC	CASSARAQGPNEQFF
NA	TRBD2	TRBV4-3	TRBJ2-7	TGCGCCAGCAGCCAAGAGGGGCGGCGGGAGGGCTCCTACGAGCAGTACTTC	CASSQEGRREGSYEQYF
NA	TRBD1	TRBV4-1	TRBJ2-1	TGCGCCAGCAGCCCCAGGCGGGACAGGGGATACCATGAGCAGTTCTTC	CASSPRRDRGYHEQFF
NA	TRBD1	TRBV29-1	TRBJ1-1	TGCAGCGTTGAAGAAAGGAGGAGGGACAGGGGAAGCTGCACTGAAGCTTTCTTT	CSVEERRRDRGSCTEAFF
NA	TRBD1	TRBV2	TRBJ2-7	TGTGCCAGCAGTGGTCGGACAGGGAGGTCGGACCCCTACGAGCAGTACTTC	CASSGRTGRSDPYEQYF
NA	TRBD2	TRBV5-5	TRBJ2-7	TGTGCCAGCAGCCCGGGACTAGCGGGAGCATACGAGCAGTACTTC	CASSPGLAGAYEQYF
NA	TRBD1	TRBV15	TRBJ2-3	TGTGCCACCAGCAGAGCGCCGGGACAGGGGGCCTTGGTCACAGATACGCAGTATTTT	CATSRAPGQGALVTDTQYF
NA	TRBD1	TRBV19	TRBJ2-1	TGTGCCAGTAGTATCGGAACTGGGGACAGCTCCTACAATGAGCAGTTCTTC	CASSIGTGDSSYNEQFF
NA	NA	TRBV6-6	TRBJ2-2	TGTGCCAGCAGTTACAAGCGGCGACGAGGCAGGGAGCTGTTTTTT	CASSYKRRRGRELFF
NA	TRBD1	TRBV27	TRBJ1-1	TGTGCCAGCAGGGACGTCAATATAAGGGGGCGATGGAACACTGAAGCTTTCTTT	CASRDVNIRGRWNTEAFF
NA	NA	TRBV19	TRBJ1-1	TGTGCCAGTAGTGACCAAGGGCCAAGAGGGACTGAAGCTTTCTTT	CASSDQGPRGTEAFF
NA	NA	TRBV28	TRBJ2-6	TGTGCCAGCGCAGTTTCGGCAGGCCTCGGGGCCAACGTCCTGACTTTC	CASAVSAGLGANVLTF
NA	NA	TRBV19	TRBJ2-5	TGTGCCAGTAGCCCGACAGGCCCATGGATTAAGACCCAGTACTTC	CASSPTGPWIKTQYF
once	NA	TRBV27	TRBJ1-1	TGTGCCAGCAGTTTATACCACCAGGGCGGTACTGAAGCTTTCTTT	CASSLYHQGGTEAFF
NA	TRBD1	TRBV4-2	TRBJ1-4	TGTGCCAGCAGCCGACGACCGGGACAGGGAACCCTTAATGAAAAACTGTTTTTT	CASSRRPGQGTLNEKLFF
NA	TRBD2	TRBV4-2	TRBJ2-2	TGTGCCAGCAGCCAAGTGAGGGGTGGCGGGAGGGTTACCGGGGAGCTGTTTTTT	CASSQVRGGGRVTGELFF
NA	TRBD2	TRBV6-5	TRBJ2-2	TGTGCCAGCAATACGGGGGGGGTGACCGGGGAGCTGTTTTTT	CASNTGGVTGELFF
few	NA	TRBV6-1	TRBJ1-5	TGTGCCAGCAGTGACAACTCGGACAGAGAAAATCAGCCCCAGCATTTT	CASSDNSDRENQPQHF
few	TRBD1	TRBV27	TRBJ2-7	TGTGCCAGCAGTTTAGGGGACAGGGGCTACGAGCAGTACTTC	CASSLGDRGYEQYF
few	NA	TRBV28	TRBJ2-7	TGTGCCAGCACCCCTTTTTGCTCCTACGAGCAGTACTTC	CASTPFCSYEQYF
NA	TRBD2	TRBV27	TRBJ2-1	TGTGCCAGCAGTTTGACTAGCGGGTTAGAGTACAATGAGCAGTTCTTC	CASSLTSGLEYNEQFF
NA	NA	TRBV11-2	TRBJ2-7	TGTGCCAGCAGCTTAAATGCAACTACCTCCTACGAGCAGTACTTC	CASSLNATTSYEQYF
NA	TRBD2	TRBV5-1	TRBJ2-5	TGCGCCAGCGCCACGGGAGGGGAGACCCAGTACTTC	CASATGGETQYF
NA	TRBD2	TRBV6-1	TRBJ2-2	TGTGCCAGCAGTGCCCTCATAGCGGGAGATACCGGGGAGCTGTTTTTT	CASSALIAGDTGELFF
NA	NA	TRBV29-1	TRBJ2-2	TGCAGCGTTAGGTCCCAGGGAGGACGCACCGGGGAGCTGTTTTTT	CSVRSQGGRTGELFF
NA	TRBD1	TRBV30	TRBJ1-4	TGTGCCTGGTTTTCCCCTCGGACAGGGATCGAGGCAACTAATGAAAAACTGTTTTTT	CAWFSPRTGIEATNEKLFF
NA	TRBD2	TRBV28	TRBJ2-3	TGTGCCAGCAGTTCCGCGGGAGTTGGAACAGATACGCAGTATTTT	CASSSAGVGTDTQYF
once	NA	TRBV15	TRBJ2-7	TGTGCCACCAGCAGATATGCCTACGAGCAGTACTTC	CATSRYAYEQYF
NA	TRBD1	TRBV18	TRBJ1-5	TGTGCCAGCTCACCACCGGGTTTTCAGGGGGGACAGCCCCAGCATTTT	CASSPPGFQGGQPQHF
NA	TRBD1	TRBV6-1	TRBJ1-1	TGTGCCAGCGACAGGGTGGTAAGAGCTTTCTTT	CASDRVVRAFF
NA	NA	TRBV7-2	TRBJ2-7	TGTGCCAGCAGCCCCGAGGACAGCCCCTCCTACGAGCAGTACTTC	CASSPEDSPSYEQYF